This TCR beta chain was identified during a study of blood T cell repertoires in COVID-19. About the research overall: The analysed material was cDNA or gDNA that came from T cells, B-cell-depleted T cells, or PBMCs.

This clone was recorded once. In the authors' workflow: From reference gene primer amplification, estimates of nucleated cell counts were derived. Libraries were prepared by immunoSEQ multiplex PCR; TCRdb keeps only in-frame clonotypes and omits some of them. V and J calls and clone size are copied from that table; D and trimming were computed from the DNA. The table lists more than 200,000 clones, about 80% of them singletons. The specimen was peripheral blood. The clonotype originates from an elderly man with acute or convalescent COVID-19.

Written as DNA, the CDR3 is TGCGCCAGCAGTCGAGGACAGGGGAAGGGGGAGCAGTACTTC. Amino acids: CASSRGQGKGEQYF. The chain combines TRBV10-2 with TRBJ2-7; TRBD1 agrees at 9 bases. The J segment lost 7 bases and the V segment lost 5 bases, leaving 9 bases of the junction unmatched. The CDR3 extends over 14 amino acids. From germline, CDR1 is WSHSY and CDR2 SAAADI.